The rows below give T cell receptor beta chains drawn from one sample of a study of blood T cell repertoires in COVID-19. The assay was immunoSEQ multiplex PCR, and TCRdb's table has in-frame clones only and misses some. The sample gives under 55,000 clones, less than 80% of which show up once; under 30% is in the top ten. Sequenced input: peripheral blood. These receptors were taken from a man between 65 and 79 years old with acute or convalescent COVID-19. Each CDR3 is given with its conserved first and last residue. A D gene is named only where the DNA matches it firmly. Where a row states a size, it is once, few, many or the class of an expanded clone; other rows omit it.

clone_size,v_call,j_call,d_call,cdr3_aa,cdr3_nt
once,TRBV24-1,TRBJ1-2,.,CATRGGWGYTF,TGTGCCACGCGGGGGGGCTGGGGCTACACCTTC
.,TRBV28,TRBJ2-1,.,CASRSRDTSKKPPRHNEQFF,TGTGCCAGCAGATCCCGGGACACCAGCAAGAAGCCACCGCGCCACAATGAGCAGTTCTTC
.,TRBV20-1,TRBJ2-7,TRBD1,CSASGGTGRGYEQYF,TGCAGTGCTAGTGGGGGGACAGGGAGGGGATACGAGCAGTACTTC
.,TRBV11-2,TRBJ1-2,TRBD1,CASRYLRGRSGGYTF,TGTGCCAGCAGATACCTCAGGGGGCGCTCGGGTGGCTACACCTTC
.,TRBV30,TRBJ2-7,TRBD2,CALGGIAGGPSEQYF,TGTGCCTTGGGGGGTATAGCGGGAGGGCCTAGCGAGCAGTACTTC
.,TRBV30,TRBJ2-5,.,CAWRQSLRQETQYF,TGTGCCTGGAGACAGTCCCTTCGGCAGGAGACCCAGTACTTC
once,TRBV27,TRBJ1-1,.,CASSLWGLGEAFF,TGTGCCAGCAGTTTATGGGGGCTCGGTGAAGCTTTCTTT
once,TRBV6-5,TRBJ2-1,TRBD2,CASSIGGRVDEQFF,TGTGCCAGCAGTATCGGCGGGAGGGTTGATGAGCAGTTCTTC
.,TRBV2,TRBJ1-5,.,CASSIDHSSNQPQHF,TGTGCCAGCAGCATTGATCACAGTAGCAATCAGCCCCAGCATTTT
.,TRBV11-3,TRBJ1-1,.,CASSQRGVGTEAFF,TGTGCCAGCAGCCAACGGGGGGTGGGGACTGAAGCTTTCTTT
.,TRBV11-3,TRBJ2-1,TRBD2,CASSRSIAGTGNEQFF,TGTGCCAGCAGCAGATCTATAGCGGGAACGGGCAATGAGCAGTTCTTC
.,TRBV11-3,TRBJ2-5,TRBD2,CASSFGSSGIETQYF,TGTGCCAGCAGCTTCGGATCTAGCGGGATTGAGACCCAGTACTTC
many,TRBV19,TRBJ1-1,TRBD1,CASSRTGTTEAFF,TGTGCCAGTAGTCGGACAGGCACCACTGAAGCTTTCTTT
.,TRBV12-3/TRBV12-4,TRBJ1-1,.,CATRLAGGAEAFF,TGTGCCACCCGTCTGGCGGGAGGAGCTGAAGCTTTCTTT
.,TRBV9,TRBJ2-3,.,CASSVAAGTSTDTQYF,TGTGCCAGCAGCGTAGCGGCGGGGACTAGCACAGATACGCAGTATTTT
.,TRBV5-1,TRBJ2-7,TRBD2,CASSLALSGGEQYF,TGCGCCAGCAGCTTGGCCCTTAGCGGGGGCGAGCAGTACTTC
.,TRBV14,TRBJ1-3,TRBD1,CASSQRTGISIYF,TGTGCCAGCAGCCAGAGGACAGGGATATCCATATATTTT
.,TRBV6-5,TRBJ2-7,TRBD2,CASTYTAGDYEQYF,TGTGCCAGCACTTACACGGCGGGGGACTACGAGCAGTACTTC